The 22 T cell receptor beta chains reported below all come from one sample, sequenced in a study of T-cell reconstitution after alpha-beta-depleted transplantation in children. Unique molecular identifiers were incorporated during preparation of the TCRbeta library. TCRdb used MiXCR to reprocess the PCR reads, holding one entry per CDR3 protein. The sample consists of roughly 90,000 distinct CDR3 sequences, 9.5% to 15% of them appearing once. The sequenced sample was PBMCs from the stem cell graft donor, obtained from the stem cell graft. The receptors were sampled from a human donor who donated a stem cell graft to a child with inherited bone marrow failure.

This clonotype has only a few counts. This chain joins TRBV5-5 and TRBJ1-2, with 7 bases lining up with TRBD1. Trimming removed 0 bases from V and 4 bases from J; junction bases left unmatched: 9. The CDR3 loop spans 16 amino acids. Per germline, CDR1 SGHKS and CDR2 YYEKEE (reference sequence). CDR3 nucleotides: TGTGCCAGCAGCTTGGAGGGACAGCCCGAGTTCTATGGCTACACCTTC. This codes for CASSLEGQPEFYGYTF.

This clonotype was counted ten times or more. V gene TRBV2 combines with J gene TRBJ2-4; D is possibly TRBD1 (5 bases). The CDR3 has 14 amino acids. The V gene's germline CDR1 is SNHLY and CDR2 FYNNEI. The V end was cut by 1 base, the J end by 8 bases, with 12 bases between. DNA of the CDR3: TGTGCCAGCAGTGAAGGTCGGCCAGGGCACATTCAGTACTTC. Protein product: CASSEGRPGHIQYF.

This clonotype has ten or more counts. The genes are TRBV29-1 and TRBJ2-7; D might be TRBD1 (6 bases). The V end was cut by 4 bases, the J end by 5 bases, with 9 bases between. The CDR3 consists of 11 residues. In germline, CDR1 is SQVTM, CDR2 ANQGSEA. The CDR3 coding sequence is TGCAGCGTTGGAAACAGGGACGAGCAGTACTTC. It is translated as CSVGNRDEQYF.

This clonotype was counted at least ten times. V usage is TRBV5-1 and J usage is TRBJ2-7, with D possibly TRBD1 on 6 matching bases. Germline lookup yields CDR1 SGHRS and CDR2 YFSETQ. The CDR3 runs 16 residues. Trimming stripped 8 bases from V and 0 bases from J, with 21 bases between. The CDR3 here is CASRPTGDRSSYEQYF. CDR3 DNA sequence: TGCGCCAGTCGACCTACCGGCGACAGGAGCTCCTACGAGCAGTACTTC.

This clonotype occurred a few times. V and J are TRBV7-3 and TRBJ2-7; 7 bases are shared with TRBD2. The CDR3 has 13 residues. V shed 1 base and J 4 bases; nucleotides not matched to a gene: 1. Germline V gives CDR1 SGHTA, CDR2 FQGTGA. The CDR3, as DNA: TGTGCCAGCAGCTTAATGGGGGGGTACGAGCAGTACTTC. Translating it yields CASSLMGGYEQYF.

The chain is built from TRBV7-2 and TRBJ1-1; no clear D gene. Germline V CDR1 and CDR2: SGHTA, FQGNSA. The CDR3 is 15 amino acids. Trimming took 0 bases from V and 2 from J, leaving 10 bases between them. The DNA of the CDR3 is TGTGCCAGCAGCTTAGCCCGGATTGGTAACACTGAAGCTTTCTTT. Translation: CASSLARIGNTEAFF.

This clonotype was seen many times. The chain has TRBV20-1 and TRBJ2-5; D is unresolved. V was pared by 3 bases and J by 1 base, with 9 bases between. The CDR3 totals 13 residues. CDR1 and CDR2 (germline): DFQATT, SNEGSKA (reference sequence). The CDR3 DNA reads TGCAGTGCTAGGGCCGGGCTCCAAGAGACCCAGTACTTC. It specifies CSARAGLQETQYF.

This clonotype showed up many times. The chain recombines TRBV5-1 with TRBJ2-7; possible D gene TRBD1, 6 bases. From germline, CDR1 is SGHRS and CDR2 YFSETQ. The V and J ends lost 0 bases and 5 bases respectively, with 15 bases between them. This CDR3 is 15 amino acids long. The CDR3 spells CASSLATGRWNEQYF. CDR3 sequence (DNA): TGCGCCAGCAGCTTGGCGACAGGAAGATGGAACGAGCAGTACTTC.

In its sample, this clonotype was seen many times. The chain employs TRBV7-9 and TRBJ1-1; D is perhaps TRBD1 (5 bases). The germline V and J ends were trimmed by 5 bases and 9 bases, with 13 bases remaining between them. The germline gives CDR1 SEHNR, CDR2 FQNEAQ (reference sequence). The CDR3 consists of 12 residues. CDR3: CASSGGGEKAFF. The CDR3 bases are TGTGCCAGCAGCGGGGGGGGGGAAAAAGCTTTCTTT.

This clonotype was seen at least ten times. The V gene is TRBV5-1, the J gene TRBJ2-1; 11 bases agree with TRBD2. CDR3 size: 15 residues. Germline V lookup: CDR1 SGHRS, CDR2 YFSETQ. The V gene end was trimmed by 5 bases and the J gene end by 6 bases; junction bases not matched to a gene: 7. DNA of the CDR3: TGCGCCAGCAGGGACCTAGCGGGAGGAGTCAATGAGCAGTTCTTC. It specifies CASRDLAGGVNEQFF.

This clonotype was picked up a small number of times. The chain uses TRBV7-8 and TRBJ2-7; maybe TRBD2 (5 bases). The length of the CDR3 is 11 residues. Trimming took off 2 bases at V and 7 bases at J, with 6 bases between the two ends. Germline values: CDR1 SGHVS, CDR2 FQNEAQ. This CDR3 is CASSLTGEQYF. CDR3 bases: TGTGCCAGCAGCTTAACGGGAGAGCAGTACTTC.

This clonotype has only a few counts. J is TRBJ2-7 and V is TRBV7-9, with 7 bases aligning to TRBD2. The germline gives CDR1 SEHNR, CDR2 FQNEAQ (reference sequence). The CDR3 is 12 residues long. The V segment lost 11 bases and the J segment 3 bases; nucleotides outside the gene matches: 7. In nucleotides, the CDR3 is TGTGCCGTTCGCGGGGGACTCTACGAGCAGTACTTC. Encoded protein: CAVRGGLYEQYF.

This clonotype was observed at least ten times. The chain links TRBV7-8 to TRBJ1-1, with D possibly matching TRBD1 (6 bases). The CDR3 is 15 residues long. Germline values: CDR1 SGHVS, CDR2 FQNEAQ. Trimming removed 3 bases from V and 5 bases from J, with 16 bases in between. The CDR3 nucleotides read TGTGCCAGCAGCTTCCAGGGGCATACGGGTACTGAAGCTTTCTTT. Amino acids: CASSFQGHTGTEAFF.

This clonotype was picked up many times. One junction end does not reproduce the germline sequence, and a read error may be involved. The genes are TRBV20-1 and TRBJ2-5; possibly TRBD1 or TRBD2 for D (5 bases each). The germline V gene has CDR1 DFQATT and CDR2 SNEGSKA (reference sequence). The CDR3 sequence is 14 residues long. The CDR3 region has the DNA TGCAGTGCGAGAGGGACCCACTCTGGGGAGACCCAGTACTTC. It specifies CSARGTHSGETQYF.

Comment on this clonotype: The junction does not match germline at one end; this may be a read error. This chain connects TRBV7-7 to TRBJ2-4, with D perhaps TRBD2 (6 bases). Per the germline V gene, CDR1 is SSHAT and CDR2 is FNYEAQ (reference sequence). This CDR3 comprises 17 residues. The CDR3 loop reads CASSLARTQSSAGFQYF. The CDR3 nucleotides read TGTGCTAGCAGCTTAGCGCGCACTCAGTCAAGCGCGGGATTTCAGTACTTC.

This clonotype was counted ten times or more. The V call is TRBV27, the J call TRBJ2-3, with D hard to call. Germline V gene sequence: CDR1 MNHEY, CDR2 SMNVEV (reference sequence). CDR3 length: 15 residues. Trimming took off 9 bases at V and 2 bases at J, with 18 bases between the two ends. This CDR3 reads CASNRLATLTDTQYF. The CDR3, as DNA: TGTGCCAGTAATAGACTCGCCACGCTCACAGATACGCAGTATTTT.

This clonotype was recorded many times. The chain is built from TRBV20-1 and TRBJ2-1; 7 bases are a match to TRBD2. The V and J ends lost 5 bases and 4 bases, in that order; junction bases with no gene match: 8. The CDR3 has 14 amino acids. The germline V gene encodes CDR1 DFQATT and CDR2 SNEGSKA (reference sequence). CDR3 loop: CSAGGRGAYNEQFF. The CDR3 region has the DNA TGCAGTGCTGGGGGGAGGGGTGCGTACAATGAGCAGTTCTTC.

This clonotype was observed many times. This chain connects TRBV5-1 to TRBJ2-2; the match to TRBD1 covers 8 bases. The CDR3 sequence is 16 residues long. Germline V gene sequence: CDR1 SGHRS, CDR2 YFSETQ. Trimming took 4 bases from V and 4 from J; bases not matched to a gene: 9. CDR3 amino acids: CASSPWTGMGTGELFF. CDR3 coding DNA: TGCGCCAGCAGCCCATGGACAGGGATGGGCACCGGGGAGCTGTTTTTT.

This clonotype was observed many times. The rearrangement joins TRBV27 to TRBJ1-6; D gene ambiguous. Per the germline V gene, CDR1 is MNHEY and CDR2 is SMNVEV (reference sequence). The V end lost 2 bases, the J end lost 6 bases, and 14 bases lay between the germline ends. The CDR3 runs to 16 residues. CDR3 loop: CASSLKSVTGNSPLHF. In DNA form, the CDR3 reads TGTGCCAGCAGTTTAAAATCAGTGACGGGTAATTCACCCCTCCACTTT.

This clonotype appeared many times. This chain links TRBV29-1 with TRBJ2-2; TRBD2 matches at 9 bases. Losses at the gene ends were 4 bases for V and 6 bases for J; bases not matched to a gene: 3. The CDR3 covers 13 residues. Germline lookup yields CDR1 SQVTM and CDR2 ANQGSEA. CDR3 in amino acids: CSVGLAEAGELFF. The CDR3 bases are TGCAGCGTTGGACTAGCGGAGGCCGGGGAGCTGTTTTTT.

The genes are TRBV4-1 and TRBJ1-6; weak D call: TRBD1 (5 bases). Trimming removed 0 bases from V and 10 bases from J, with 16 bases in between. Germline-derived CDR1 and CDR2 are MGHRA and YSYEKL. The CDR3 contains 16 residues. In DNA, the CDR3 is TGCGCCAGCAGCCAAGACCCCGGCCCCAGGGACTCACCCCTCCACTTT. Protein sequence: CASSQDPGPRDSPLHF.

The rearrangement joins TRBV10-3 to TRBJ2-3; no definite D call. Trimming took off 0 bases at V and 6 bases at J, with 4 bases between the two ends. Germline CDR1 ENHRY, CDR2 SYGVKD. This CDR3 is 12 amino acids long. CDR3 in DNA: TGTGCCATCAGTGAGTCGGTCGATACGCAGTATTTT. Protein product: CAISESVDTQYF.